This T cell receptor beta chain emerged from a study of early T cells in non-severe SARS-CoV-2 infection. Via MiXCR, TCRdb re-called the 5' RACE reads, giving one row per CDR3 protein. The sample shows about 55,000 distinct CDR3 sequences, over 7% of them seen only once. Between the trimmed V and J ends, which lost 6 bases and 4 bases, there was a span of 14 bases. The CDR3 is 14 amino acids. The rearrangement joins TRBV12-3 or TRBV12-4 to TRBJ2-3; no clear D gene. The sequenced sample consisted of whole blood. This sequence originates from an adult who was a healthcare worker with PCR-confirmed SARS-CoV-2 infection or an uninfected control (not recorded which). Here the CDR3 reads CASSPFRSSDTQYF. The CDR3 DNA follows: TGTGCCAGCAGCCCGTTCCGATCATCAGATACGCAGTATTTT.